The clone carrying this T cell receptor beta chain was counted a few times. Antigen specificity is unknown. This sample is drawn from a study of CD8+ T cells in alopecia areata. Overall study findings and caveats: During tofacitinib treatment, many expanded lesional clones remained in scalp and blood.

After isolation, RNA underwent reverse transcription to generate cDNA as the sequencing template. Using immunoSEQ multiplex PCR, the repertoire was profiled, and TCRdb retains in-frame clones only, with some absent. Among around 270,000 clones, roughly 50% were seen once, and the ten largest hold around 1.8%. Treatment indicated: oral pan-JAK inhibitor, 5-10 mg twice daily. The authors sorted CD4+ and CD8+ T cells from PBMCs. The sequence was collected from a human donor with alopecia areata. Sequencing was performed on CD4+ T cells sorted from blood, taken at week 24, from a patient treated with tofacitinib.

CDR3 in amino acids: CASSPAAGGLNEQFF. In nucleotides, the CDR3 is TGTGCCAGCAGCCCCGCGGCGGGGGGCCTCAATGAGCAGTTCTTC. The chain carries TRBV11-3 and TRBJ2-1, with 8 bases that match TRBD2. The germline CDR1 and CDR2 sequences are SGHNT and YENEEA. The CDR3 covers 15 residues. J lost 6 bases, V lost 5 bases, and 9 bases had no gene match. Variable domain in full (rest from reference TRBV11-3 and TRBJ2-1): EAGVVQSPRYKIIEKKQPVAFWCNPISGHNTLYWYLQNLGQGPELLIRYENEEAVDDSQLPKDRFSAERLKGVDSTLKIQPAELGDSAVYLCASSPAAGGLNEQFFGPGTRLTVL.